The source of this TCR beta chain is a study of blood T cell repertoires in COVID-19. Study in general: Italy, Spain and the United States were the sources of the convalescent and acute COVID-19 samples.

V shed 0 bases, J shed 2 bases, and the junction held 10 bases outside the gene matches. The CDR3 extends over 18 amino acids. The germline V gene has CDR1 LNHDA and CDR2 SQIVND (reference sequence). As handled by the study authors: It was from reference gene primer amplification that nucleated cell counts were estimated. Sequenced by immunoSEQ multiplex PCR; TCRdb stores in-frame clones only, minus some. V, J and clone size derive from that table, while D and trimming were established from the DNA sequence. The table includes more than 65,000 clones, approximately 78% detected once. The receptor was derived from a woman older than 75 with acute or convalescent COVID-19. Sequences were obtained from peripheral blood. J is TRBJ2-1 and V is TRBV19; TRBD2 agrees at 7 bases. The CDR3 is CASSIDRGGWGTYNEQFF. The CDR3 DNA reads TGTGCCAGTAGTATAGATCGGGGAGGGTGGGGGACCTACAATGAGCAGTTCTTC. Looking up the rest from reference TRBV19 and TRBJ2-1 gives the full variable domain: DGGITQSPKYLFRKEGQNVTLSCEQNLNHDAMYWYRQDPGQGLRLIYYSQIVNDFQKGDIAEGYSVSREKKESFPLTVTSAQKNPTAFYLCASSIDRGGWGTYNEQFFGPGTRLTVL.